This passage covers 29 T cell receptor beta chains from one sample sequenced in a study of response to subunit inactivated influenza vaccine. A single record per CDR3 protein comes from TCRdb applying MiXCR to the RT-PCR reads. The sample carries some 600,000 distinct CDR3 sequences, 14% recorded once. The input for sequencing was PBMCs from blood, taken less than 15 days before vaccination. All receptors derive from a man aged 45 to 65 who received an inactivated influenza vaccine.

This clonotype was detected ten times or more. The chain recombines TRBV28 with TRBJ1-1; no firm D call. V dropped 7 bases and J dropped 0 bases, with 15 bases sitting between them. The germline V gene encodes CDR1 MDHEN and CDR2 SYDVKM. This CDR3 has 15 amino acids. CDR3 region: CASTLSVHMNTEAFF. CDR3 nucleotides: TGTGCCAGCACGTTATCCGTCCACATGAACACTGAAGCTTTCTTT.

CDR3 loop: CSARDRGGGPYEQYF. The CDR3 DNA reads TGCAGTGCTAGAGATCGTGGTGGGGGGCCATACGAGCAGTACTTC. This sequence joins TRBV20-1 and TRBJ2-7; TRBD1 or TRBD2 may be the D gene (6 bases each). The germline gives CDR1 DFQATT, CDR2 SNEGSKA (reference sequence). This CDR3 contains 15 residues. Trimming removed 0 bases at V and 4 bases at J, with 16 bases between.

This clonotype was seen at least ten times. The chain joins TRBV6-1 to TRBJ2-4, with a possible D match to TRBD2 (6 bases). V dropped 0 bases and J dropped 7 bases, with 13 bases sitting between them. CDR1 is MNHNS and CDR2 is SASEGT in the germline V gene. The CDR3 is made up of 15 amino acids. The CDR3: CASSEAAGAGNIQYF. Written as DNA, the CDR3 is TGTGCCAGCAGTGAAGCCGCAGGTGCGGGGAACATTCAGTACTTC.

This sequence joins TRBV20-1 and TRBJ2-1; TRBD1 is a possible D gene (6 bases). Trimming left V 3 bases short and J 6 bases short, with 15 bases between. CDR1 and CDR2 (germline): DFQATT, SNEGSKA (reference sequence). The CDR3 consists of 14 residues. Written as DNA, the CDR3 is TGCAGTGCTAGTGGGGCAGGGGCTCGCAATGAGCAGTTCTTC. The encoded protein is CSASGAGARNEQFF.

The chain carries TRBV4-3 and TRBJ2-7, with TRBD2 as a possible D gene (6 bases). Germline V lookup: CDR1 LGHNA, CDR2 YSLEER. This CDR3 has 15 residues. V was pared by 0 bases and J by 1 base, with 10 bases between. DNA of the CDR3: TGCGCCAGCAGCCAAGATCTGACTAGTTCCTACGAGCAGTACTTC. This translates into CASSQDLTSSYEQYF.

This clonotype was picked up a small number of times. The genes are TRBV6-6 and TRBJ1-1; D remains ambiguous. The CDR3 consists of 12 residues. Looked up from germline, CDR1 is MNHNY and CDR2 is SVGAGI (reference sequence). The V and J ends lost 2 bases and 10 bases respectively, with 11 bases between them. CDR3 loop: CASSYILERAFF. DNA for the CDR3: TGTGCCAGCAGTTACATACTCGAGCGAGCTTTCTTT.

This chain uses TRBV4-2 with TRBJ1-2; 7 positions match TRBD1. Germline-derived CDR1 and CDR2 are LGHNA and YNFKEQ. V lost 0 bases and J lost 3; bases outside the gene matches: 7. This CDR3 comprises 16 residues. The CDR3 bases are TGTGCCAGCAGCCAAGAAAACAGGGGCCTTCACTATGGCTACACCTTC. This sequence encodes CASSQENRGLHYGYTF.

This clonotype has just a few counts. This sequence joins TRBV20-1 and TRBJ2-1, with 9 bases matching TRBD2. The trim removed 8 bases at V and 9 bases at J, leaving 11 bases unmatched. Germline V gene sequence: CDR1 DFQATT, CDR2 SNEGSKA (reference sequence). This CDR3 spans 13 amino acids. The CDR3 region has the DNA TGCAGTTCAAGGGGCGGGAGGGCCGTTGAGCAGTTCTTC. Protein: CSSRGGRAVEQFF.

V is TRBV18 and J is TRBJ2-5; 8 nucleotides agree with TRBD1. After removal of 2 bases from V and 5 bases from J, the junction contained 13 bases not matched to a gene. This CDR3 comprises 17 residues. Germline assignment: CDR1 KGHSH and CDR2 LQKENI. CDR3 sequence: CASSPRGQASGYETQYF. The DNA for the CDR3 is TGTGCCAGCTCACCAAGGGGACAGGCCTCGGGGTATGAGACCCAGTACTTC.

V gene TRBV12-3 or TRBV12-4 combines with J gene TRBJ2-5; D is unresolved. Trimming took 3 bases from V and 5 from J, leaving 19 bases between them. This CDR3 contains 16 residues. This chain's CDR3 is CASSFSAGFGLETQYF. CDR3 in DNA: TGTGCCAGCAGTTTTTCAGCCGGATTCGGTTTGGAGACCCAGTACTTC.

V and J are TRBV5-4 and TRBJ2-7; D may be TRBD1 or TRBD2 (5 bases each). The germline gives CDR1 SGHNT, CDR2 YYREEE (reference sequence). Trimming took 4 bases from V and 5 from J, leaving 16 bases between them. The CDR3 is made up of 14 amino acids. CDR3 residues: CASSRSGTVNEQYF. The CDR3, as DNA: TGTGCCAGCAGCAGATCCGGGACGGTCAACGAGCAGTACTTC.

CDR3 region: CASSLKFARQPEGEKLFF. CDR3 bases: TGTGCCAGCAGCTTAAAATTCGCGCGGCAACCGGAGGGGGAAAAACTGTTTTTT. The J gene is TRBJ1-4, the V gene TRBV7-8; possible D gene TRBD1, 5 bases. The CDR3 has 18 residues. Trimming took 2 bases from V and 8 from J, leaving 24 bases between them. Germline V gives CDR1 SGHVS, CDR2 FQNEAQ. Drawing the rest from reference TRBV7-8 and TRBJ1-4, the complete variable domain is GAGVSQSPRYKVAKRGQDVALRCDPISGHVSLFWYQQALGQGPEFLTYFQNEAQLDKSGLPSDRFFAERPEGSVSTLKIQRTQQEDSAVYLCASSLKFARQPEGEKLFFGSGTQLSVL.

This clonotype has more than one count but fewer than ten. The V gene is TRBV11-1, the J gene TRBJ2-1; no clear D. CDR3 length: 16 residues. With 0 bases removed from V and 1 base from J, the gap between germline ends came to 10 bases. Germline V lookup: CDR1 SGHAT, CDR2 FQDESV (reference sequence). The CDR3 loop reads CASSLAGFSSYNEQFF. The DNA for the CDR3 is TGTGCCAGCAGCTTAGCAGGTTTTAGTTCCTACAATGAGCAGTTCTTC. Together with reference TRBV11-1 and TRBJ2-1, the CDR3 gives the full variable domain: EAEVAQSPRYKITEKSQAVAFWCDPISGHATLYWYRQILGQGPELLVQFQDESVVDDSQLPKDRFSAERLKGVDSTLKIQPAELGDSAMYLCASSLAGFSSYNEQFFGPGTRLTVL.

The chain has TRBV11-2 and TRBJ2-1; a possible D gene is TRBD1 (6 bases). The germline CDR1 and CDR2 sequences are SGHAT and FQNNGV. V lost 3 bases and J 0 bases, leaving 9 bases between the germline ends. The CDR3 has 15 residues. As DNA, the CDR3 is TGTGCCAGCAGCTTTACAGGGATCTCCTACAATGAGCAGTTCTTC. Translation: CASSFTGISYNEQFF.

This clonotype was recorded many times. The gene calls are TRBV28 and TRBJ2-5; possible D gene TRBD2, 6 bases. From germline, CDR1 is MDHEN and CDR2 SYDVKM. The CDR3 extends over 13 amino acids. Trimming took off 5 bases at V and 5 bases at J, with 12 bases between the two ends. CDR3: CASSETSPETQYF. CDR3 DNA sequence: TGTGCCAGCAGTGAAACTAGCCCGGAGACCCAGTACTTC.

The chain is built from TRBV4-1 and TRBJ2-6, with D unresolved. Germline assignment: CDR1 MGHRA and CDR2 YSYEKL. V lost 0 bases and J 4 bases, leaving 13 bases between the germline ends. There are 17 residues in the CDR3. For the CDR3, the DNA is TGCGCCAGCAGCCAAGACAGTCGAGGCTCCGGGGCCAACGTCCTGACTTTC. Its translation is CASSQDSRGSGANVLTF.

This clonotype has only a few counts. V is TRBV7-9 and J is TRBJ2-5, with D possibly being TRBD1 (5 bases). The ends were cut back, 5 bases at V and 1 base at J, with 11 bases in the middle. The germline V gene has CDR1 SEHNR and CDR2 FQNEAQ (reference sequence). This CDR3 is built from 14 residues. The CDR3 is CASSPRTPQETQYF. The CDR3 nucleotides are TGTGCCAGCAGCCCTCGGACACCCCAAGAGACCCAGTACTTC. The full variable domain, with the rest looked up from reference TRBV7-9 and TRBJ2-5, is DTGVSQNPRHKITKRGQNVTFRCDPISEHNRLYWYRQTLGQGPEFLTYFQNEAQLEKSRLLSDRFSAERPKGSFSTLEIQRTEQGDSAMYLCASSPRTPQETQYFGPGTRLLVL.

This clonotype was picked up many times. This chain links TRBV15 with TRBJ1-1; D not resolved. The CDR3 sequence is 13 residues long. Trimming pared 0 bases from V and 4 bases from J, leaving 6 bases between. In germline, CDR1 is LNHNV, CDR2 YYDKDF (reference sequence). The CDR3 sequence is CATSRDIGTEAFF. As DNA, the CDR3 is TGTGCCACCAGCAGAGATATCGGCACTGAAGCTTTCTTT. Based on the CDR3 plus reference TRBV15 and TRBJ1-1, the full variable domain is DAMVIQNPRYQVTQFGKPVTLSCSQTLNHNVMYWYQQKSSQAPKLLFHYYDKDFNNEADTPDNFQSRRPNTSFCFLDIRSPGLGDTAMYLCATSRDIGTEAFFGQGTRLTVV.

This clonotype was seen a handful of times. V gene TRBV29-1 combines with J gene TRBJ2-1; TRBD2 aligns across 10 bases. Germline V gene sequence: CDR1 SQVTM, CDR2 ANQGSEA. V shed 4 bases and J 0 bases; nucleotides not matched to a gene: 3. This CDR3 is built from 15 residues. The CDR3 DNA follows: TGCAGCGTTGGACTAGCGGGCTTCTCCTACAATGAGCAGTTCTTC. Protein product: CSVGLAGFSYNEQFF.

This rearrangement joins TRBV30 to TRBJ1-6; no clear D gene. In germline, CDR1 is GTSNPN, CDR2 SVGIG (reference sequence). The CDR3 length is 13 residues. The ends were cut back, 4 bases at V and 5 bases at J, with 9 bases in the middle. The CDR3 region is CAWTETNNSPLHF. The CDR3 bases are TGTGCCTGGACCGAGACTAATAATTCACCCCTCCACTTT.

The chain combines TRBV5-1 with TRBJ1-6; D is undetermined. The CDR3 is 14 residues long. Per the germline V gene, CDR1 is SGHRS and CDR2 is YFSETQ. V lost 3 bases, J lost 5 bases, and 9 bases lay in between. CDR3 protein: CASSSRPDNSPLHF. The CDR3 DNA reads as TGCGCCAGCAGCTCTCGGCCCGATAATTCACCCCTCCACTTT.

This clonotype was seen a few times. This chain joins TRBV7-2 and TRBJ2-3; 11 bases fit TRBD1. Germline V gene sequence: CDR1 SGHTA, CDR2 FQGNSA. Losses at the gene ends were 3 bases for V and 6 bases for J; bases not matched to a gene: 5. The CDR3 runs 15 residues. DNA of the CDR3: TGTGCCAGCAGCTTCTTCGGACAGGGGGCTGATACGCAGTATTTT. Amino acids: CASSFFGQGADTQYF. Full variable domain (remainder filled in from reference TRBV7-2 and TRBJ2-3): GAGVSQSPSNKVTEKGKDVELRCDPISGHTALYWYRQSLGQGLEFLIYFQGNSAPDKSGLPSDRFSAERTGGSVSTLTIQRTQQEDSAVYLCASSFFGQGADTQYFGPGTRLTVL.

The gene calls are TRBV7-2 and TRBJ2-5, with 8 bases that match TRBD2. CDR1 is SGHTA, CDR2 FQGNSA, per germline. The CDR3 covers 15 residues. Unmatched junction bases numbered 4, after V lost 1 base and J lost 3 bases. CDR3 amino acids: CASSLVSGTKETQYF. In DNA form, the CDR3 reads TGTGCCAGCAGCTTAGTTAGCGGGACTAAAGAGACCCAGTACTTC. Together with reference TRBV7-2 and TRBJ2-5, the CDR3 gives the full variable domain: GAGVSQSPSNKVTEKGKDVELRCDPISGHTALYWYRQSLGQGLEFLIYFQGNSAPDKSGLPSDRFSAERTGGSVSTLTIQRTQQEDSAVYLCASSLVSGTKETQYFGPGTRLLVL.

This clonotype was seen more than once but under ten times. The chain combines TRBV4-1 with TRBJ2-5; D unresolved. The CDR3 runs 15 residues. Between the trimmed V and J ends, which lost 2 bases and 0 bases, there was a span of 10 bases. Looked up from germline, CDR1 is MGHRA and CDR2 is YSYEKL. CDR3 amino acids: CASSQSYTYQETQYF. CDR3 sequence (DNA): TGCGCCAGCAGCCAAAGTTACACGTACCAAGAGACCCAGTACTTC.

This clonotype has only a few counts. CDR3 bases: TGCAGTGCTAGCTCTGCGTCTAGCGGGAGGTACGAGCAGTACTTC. It codes for CSASSASSGRYEQYF. The chain employs TRBV20-1 and TRBJ2-7, with 11 positions matching TRBD2. The germline gives CDR1 DFQATT, CDR2 SNEGSKA (reference sequence). With V trimmed by 3 bases and J by 4 bases, 8 bases remained unmatched. The CDR3 has 15 residues.

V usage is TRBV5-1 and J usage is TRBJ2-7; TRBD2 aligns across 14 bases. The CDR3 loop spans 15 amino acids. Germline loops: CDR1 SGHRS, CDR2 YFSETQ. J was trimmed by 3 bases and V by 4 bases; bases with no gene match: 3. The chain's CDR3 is CASSGTSGGLYEQYF. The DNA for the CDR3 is TGCGCCAGCAGCGGGACTAGCGGGGGCCTCTACGAGCAGTACTTC.

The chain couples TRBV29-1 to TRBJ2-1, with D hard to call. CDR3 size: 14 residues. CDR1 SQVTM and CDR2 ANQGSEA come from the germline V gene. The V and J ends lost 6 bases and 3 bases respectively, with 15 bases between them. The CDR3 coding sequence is TGCAGCGTCCAAAGGAAGTTCCACTACAATGAGCAGTTCTTC. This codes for CSVQRKFHYNEQFF.

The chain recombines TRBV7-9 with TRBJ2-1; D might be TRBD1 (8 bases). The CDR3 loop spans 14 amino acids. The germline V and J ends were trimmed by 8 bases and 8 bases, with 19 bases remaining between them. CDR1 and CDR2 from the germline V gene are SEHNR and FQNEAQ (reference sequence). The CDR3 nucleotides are TGTGCCAGCGGCCCTTTCACAGGGGGGGATGAGCAGTTCTTC. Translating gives CASGPFTGGDEQFF.

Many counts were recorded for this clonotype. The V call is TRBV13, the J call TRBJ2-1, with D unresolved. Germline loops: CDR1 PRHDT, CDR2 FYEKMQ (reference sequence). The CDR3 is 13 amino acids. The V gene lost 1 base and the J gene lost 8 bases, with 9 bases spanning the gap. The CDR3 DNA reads TGTGCCAGCAGCTTAGCTGGCCTGGATGAGCAGTTCTTC. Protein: CASSLAGLDEQFF.